These 20 T cell receptor beta chains share one sample of origin, sequenced in a study of PD-1 blockade in mismatch repair-deficient tumors. TCRdb's copy holds only in-frame clones and misses some; the assay was immunoSEQ multiplex PCR. The table has about 34,000 clones, approximately 80% seen once. The sequenced sample was PBMCs, obtained roughly 6 weeks after starting pembrolizumab. The receptors come from an adult with mismatch repair-deficient cancer.

This chain uses TRBV18 with TRBJ1-4; perhaps TRBD1 as D (5 bases). Germline values: CDR1 KGHSH, CDR2 LQKENI. This CDR3 has 17 residues. Trimming cost V 2 bases and J 8 bases, with 21 bases left between them. In DNA, the CDR3 is TGTGCCAGCTCACCAATCATTAGCGGGGACCCGGGGGAAAAACTGTTTTTT. This encodes CASSPIISGDPGEKLFF. Full variable domain (missing parts from reference TRBV18 and TRBJ1-4): NAGVMQNPRHLVRRRGQEARLRCSPMKGHSHVYWYRQLPEEGLKFMVYLQKENIIDESGMPKERFSAEFPKEGPSILRIQQVVRGDSAAYFCASSPIISGDPGEKLFFGSGTQLSVL.

This sequence joins TRBV30 and TRBJ2-2; TRBD2 aligns across 16 bases. The ends lost 7 bases at V and 5 bases at J; junction bases unmatched: 4. Germline lookup yields CDR1 GTSNPN and CDR2 SVGIG (reference sequence). The CDR3 totals 15 residues. CDR3 amino acids: CALGLAGGGTGELFF. The CDR3 DNA is TGTGCCTTGGGACTAGCGGGAGGGGGGACCGGGGAGCTGTTTTTT.

This clone came up once. The chain is built from TRBV5-6 and TRBJ2-2; TRBD2 is a possible D gene (6 bases). The CDR3 spans 14 residues. The germline V gene has CDR1 SGHDT and CDR2 YYEEEE. Trimming removed 4 bases from V and 7 bases from J, with 14 bases in between. As DNA, the CDR3 is TGTGCCAGCAGCCTCGGATCAGCGGGCGGGGAGCTGTTTTTT. It translates to CASSLGSAGGELFF.

The rearrangement links TRBV18 to TRBJ1-1; D gene unclear. This CDR3 has 13 residues. V lost 4 bases and J lost 3, with 9 bases in between. CDR1 and CDR2 from the germline V gene are KGHSH and LQKENI. Here the CDR3 reads CASSRLADTEAFF. CDR3 coding DNA: TGTGCCAGCTCACGACTAGCGGACACTGAAGCTTTCTTT. The full variable domain, with the rest looked up from reference TRBV18 and TRBJ1-1, is NAGVMQNPRHLVRRRGQEARLRCSPMKGHSHVYWYRQLPEEGLKFMVYLQKENIIDESGMPKERFSAEFPKEGPSILRIQQVVRGDSAAYFCASSRLADTEAFFGQGTRLTVV.

The rearrangement uses TRBV28 and TRBJ2-5; TRBD1 agrees at 8 bases. V was pared by 4 bases and J by 5 bases, with 6 bases of the junction left unmatched. The length of the CDR3 is 14 residues. Germline V gives CDR1 MDHEN, CDR2 SYDVKM. CDR3 sequence: CASSSRQGRETQYF. CDR3 nucleotide sequence: TGTGCCAGCAGTTCTCGACAGGGGAGGGAGACCCAGTACTTC.

This clone has just one count. The chain joins TRBV5-1 to TRBJ2-7; 8 bases fit TRBD1. The CDR3 is made up of 16 amino acids. CDR1 is SGHRS, CDR2 YFSETQ, per germline. V lost 4 bases and J lost 2; bases outside the gene matches: 11. The CDR3 nucleotides are TGCGCCAGCAGCCCGGGACAGGATTTGGGCACCTACGAGCAGTACTTC. Translation: CASSPGQDLGTYEQYF.

The V call is TRBV28, the J call TRBJ1-2; the D gene is possibly TRBD1 (5 bases). In germline, CDR1 is MDHEN, CDR2 SYDVKM. The CDR3 contains 13 residues. Deletions cut 10 bases from V and 5 bases from J, with 17 bases between. Written as DNA, the CDR3 is TGTGCCATACAGTATAGGACAAGTTATGGCTACACCTTC. Residues: CAIQYRTSYGYTF.

In this sample, this clone turned up a few times. The chain uses TRBV6-7 and TRBJ2-7; the match to TRBD1 covers 11 bases. TRBV6-7 falls under the ORF class, with uncertain function. The CDR3 runs 15 residues. V dropped 10 bases and J dropped 3; count of bases not matched to a gene: 11. In nucleotides, the CDR3 is TGTGCCAACCTACAACTCGGGACAGGGGGCTACGAGCAGTACTTC. It translates to CANLQLGTGGYEQYF.

V gene TRBV18 combines with J gene TRBJ2-7, with 9 bases aligning to TRBD1. Trimming at V came to 3 bases and at J to 4 bases, leaving 10 bases not matched to a gene. CDR1 KGHSH and CDR2 LQKENI come from the germline V gene. This CDR3 has 16 amino acids. CDR3 nucleotide sequence: TGTGCCAGCTCACCGTACCCGGGACAGGGTTCTTACGAGCAGTACTTC. Amino acid sequence: CASSPYPGQGSYEQYF.

The chain recombines TRBV28 with TRBJ2-3; 8 nucleotides align to TRBD2. After removal of 6 bases from V and 11 bases from J, the junction contained 10 bases not matched to a gene. The CDR3 runs 13 residues. CDR1 and CDR2 (germline): MDHEN, SYDVKM. In nucleotides, the CDR3 is TGTGCCAGCAGCCCCGGCGGAGCGGGAGTGCAGTATTTT. Translated: CASSPGGAGVQYF.

Notes on this clone: One junction end does not reproduce the germline sequence, and a read error may be involved. The rearrangement links TRBV6-6 to TRBJ2-1; D remains unclear. The CDR3 totals 12 residues. Germline V CDR1 and CDR2: MNHNY, SVGAGI (reference sequence). The CDR3, as DNA: TGTGCCAGCAGTTACTCCCACAAAGAGCAGTTCTTC. Its translation: CASSYSHKEQFF.

The rearrangement links TRBV30 to TRBJ1-6; 10 bases map to TRBD1. V shed 4 bases, J shed 8 bases, and the junction held 2 bases outside the gene matches. This CDR3 is built from 13 residues. Germline V gene lookup returns CDR1 GTSNPN and CDR2 SVGIG (reference sequence). CDR3 sequence reads: CAWKTGGDSPLHF. The CDR3 DNA sequence: TGTGCCTGGAAGACAGGGGGCGATTCACCCCTCCACTTT.

This chain links TRBV7-2 with TRBJ2-7; 11 bases are shared with TRBD1. Trimming at V came to 5 bases and at J to 5 bases, leaving 8 bases not matched to a gene. Germline loops: CDR1 SGHTA, CDR2 FQGNSA. CDR3 size: 15 residues. DNA for the CDR3: TGTGCCAGCAGCCCACGGACAGGGGGCGTGGACGAGCAGTACTTC. Translated: CASSPRTGGVDEQYF.

The V gene is TRBV7-6, the J gene TRBJ2-3; no clear D gene. The germline gives CDR1 SGHVS, CDR2 FNYEAQ. CDR3 length: 14 residues. The V gene lost 4 bases and the J gene lost 4 bases, with 12 bases spanning the gap. Here the CDR3 reads CASSSRVLSDTQYF. CDR3 DNA sequence: TGTGCCAGCAGCTCCCGGGTCCTCTCAGATACGCAGTATTTT. Filled out from reference TRBV7-6 and TRBJ2-3, the complete variable domain reads GAGVSQSPRYKVTKRGQDVALRCDPISGHVSLYWYRQALGQGPEFLTYFNYEAQQDKSGLPNDRFSAERPEGSISTLTIQRTEQRDSAMYRCASSSRVLSDTQYFGPGTRLTVL.

This sequence joins TRBV10-3 and TRBJ2-1; 7 nucleotides match TRBD1. Germline loops: CDR1 ENHRY, CDR2 SYGVKD. The V segment lost 4 bases and the J segment 5 bases; nucleotides outside the gene matches: 17. This CDR3 region has 18 residues. In nucleotides, the CDR3 is TGTGCCATCAGTGCGAGTCAGGGGGTGTTGTCCGGACACAATGAGCAGTTCTTC. Protein sequence: CAISASQGVLSGHNEQFF.

The gene calls are TRBV19 and TRBJ2-1; 12 bases match TRBD2. The CDR3 runs 15 residues. V was clipped by 6 bases and J by 9 bases; unmatched bases: 9. Germline V gene lookup returns CDR1 LNHDA and CDR2 SQIVND (reference sequence). CDR3 sequence (DNA): TGTGCCAGTAGCATGACTAGCGGGAGTCATGTTGAGCAGTTCTTC. It yields the protein CASSMTSGSHVEQFF.

The chain couples TRBV5-4 to TRBJ2-2; 10 nucleotides line up with TRBD1. Germline V gene data show CDR1 as SGHNT and CDR2 as YYREEE (reference sequence). The CDR3 has 16 residues. V shed 2 bases, J shed 4 bases, and the junction held 5 bases outside the gene matches. The CDR3 DNA reads as TGTGCCAGCAGCTTATTTGGGACAGGGGTCACCGGGGAGCTGTTTTTT. This translates into CASSLFGTGVTGELFF. Based on the CDR3 plus reference TRBV5-4 and TRBJ2-2, the full variable domain is ETGVTQSPTHLIKTRGQQVTLRCSSQSGHNTVSWYQQALGQGPQFIFQYYREEENGRGNFPPRFSGLQFPNYSSELNVNALELDDSALYLCASSLFGTGVTGELFFGEGSRLTVL.

The chain carries TRBV5-1 and TRBJ2-1; 9 nucleotides agree with TRBD2. J was trimmed by 4 bases and V by 3 bases; bases with no gene match: 8. This CDR3 is built from 16 residues. The germline V gene has CDR1 SGHRS and CDR2 YFSETQ. The CDR3 DNA reads as TGCGCCAGCAGCTCGTCGGGCGGGAGGGTGTACAATGAGCAGTTCTTC. Translation: CASSSSGGRVYNEQFF.

The chain links TRBV28 to TRBJ1-5, with D perhaps matching TRBD1 (6 bases). Looked up from germline, CDR1 is MDHEN and CDR2 is SYDVKM. This CDR3 comprises 14 residues. The ends were cut back, 3 bases at V and 2 bases at J, with 8 bases in the middle. The CDR3 DNA reads as TGTGCCAGCAGTTTTGCAGGGGGCAATCAGCCCCAGCATTTT. Protein: CASSFAGGNQPQHF.

The chain recombines TRBV5-1 with TRBJ2-7; 9 bases are a match to TRBD1. CDR3 length: 16 amino acids. CDR1 and CDR2 (germline): SGHRS, YFSETQ. J was trimmed by 5 bases and V by 0 bases; bases with no gene match: 9. CDR3 sequence reads: CASSLVPPGQGDEQYF. CDR3 bases: TGCGCCAGCAGCTTGGTTCCCCCGGGACAGGGAGACGAGCAGTACTTC.